This T cell receptor (beta chain) emerged from a study of blood T cell repertoires in COVID-19. About the study: The United States, Italy and Spain were the sources of the acute and convalescent COVID-19 samples.

Germline CDR1 and CDR2: MDHEN and SYDVKM. CDR3 size: 12 residues. Deletions cut 5 bases from V and 4 bases from J, with 6 bases between. Original processing methods: Amplification with reference gene primers provided the estimates of nucleated cell counts. Using immunoSEQ multiplex PCR, the repertoire was profiled, and TCRdb retains in-frame clones only, with some absent. From that table come the V and J calls and clone size; the DNA was used to work out D and trimming. The sample lists 200,000 to 300,000 clones, just under 85% seen once, with over 7.5% in the top ten. The receptor was derived from a woman older than 75 with acute or convalescent COVID-19. The material sequenced was peripheral blood. The chain employs TRBV28 and TRBJ1-5; maybe TRBD1 (5 bases). CDR3 sequence (DNA): TGTGCCAGCAGTCAGGGAAATCAGCCCCAGCATTTT. Encoded protein: CASSQGNQPQHF. The full variable domain, rest sourced from reference TRBV28 and TRBJ1-5, is DVKVTQSSRYLVKRTGEKVFLECVQDMDHENMFWYRQDPGLGLRLIYFSYDVKMKEKGDIPEGYSVSREKKERFSLILESASTNQTSMYLCASSQGNQPQHFGDGTRLSIL.